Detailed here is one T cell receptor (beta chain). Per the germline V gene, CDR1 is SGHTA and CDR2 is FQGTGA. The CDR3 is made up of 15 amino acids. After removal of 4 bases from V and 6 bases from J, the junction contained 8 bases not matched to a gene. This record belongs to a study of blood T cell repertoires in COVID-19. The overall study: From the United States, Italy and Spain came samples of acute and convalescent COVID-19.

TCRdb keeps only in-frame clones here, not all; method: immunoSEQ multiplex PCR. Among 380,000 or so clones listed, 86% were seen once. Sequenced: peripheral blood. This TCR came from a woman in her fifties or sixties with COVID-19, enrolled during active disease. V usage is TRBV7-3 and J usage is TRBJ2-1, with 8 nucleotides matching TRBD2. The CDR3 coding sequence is TGTGCCAGCAGCTCGGCCGGGACTAGTATCAATGAGCAGTTCTTC. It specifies CASSSAGTSINEQFF.